These T cell receptor beta chains were read from a single sample in a study of cytomegalovirus exposure and HLA in healthy donors. Clones were read by immunoSEQ multiplex PCR, and TCRdb kept only the in-frame ones, dropping some. Altogether fewer than 200,000 clones are present, roughly 95% being singletons, with the ten largest covering 0.8% to 0.95%. Material: PBMCs. The receptors were gathered from a woman aged 18-29 years in good health and CMV-seronegative. CDR3s include the opening cysteine and the closing phenylalanine or tryptophan. A D gene is named only where the DNA matches it firmly. A clone size is listed for some rows: how often the clone was seen (once, few, many), or a class if it is expanded.

J: TRBJ2-5; size: .; V: TRBV4-3; D: .; DNA: TGCGCCAGCAGCCAAAAAGGAGGGGGCGACCAGTACTTC; CDR3: CASSQKGGGDQYF
J: TRBJ2-7; size: .; V: TRBV7-8; D: .; DNA: TGTGCCAGCAGCTTAGTACCTCCGGGACTTATTGCCTACGAGCAGTACTTC; CDR3: CASSLVPPGLIAYEQYF
J: TRBJ1-2; size: once; V: TRBV5-1; D: .; DNA: TGCGCCAGCAGCCCAACTGGGGGGGTTAACTATGGCTACACCTTC; CDR3: CASSPTGGVNYGYTF
J: TRBJ2-7; size: .; V: TRBV27; D: TRBD1; DNA: TGTGCCAGTACCCGTGGACAGGGGACATATTCCTACGAGCAGTACTTC; CDR3: CASTRGQGTYSYEQYF
J: TRBJ1-1; size: .; V: TRBV4-3; D: .; DNA: TGCGCCAGCAGCCCTGGGGGGAGCACTGAAGCTTTCTTT; CDR3: CASSPGGSTEAFF
J: TRBJ1-1; size: few; V: TRBV29-1; D: TRBD1; DNA: TGCAGCGTTGTAAGGTCCGGGACAGGGGACACTGAAGCTTTCTTT; CDR3: CSVVRSGTGDTEAFF
J: TRBJ1-6; size: .; V: TRBV4-2; D: TRBD1; DNA: TGTGCCAGCAGCCAACCTCCGGGACAGGAGATCTATAATTCACCCCTCCACTTT; CDR3: CASSQPPGQEIYNSPLHF
J: TRBJ2-2; size: once; V: TRBV5-1; D: .; DNA: TGCGCCAGCAGCTTGGCGGTGACAACGAACACCGGGGAGCTGTTTTTT; CDR3: CASSLAVTTNTGELFF
J: TRBJ2-7; size: .; V: TRBV18; D: TRBD1; DNA: TGTGCCAGCTCACCCGGGACAGGGACCTACGAGCAGTACTTC; CDR3: CASSPGTGTYEQYF
J: TRBJ2-7; size: .; V: TRBV10-1; D: .; DNA: TGCGCCAGCAGCGCAGGGCGGATTTCCTACGAGCAGTACTTC; CDR3: CASSAGRISYEQYF
J: TRBJ1-2; size: few; V: TRBV2; D: .; DNA: TGTGCCAGCAGTGAGTCGTCCCCGGTAGATGGCTACACCTTC; CDR3: CASSESSPVDGYTF
J: TRBJ2-1; size: .; V: TRBV30; D: .; DNA: TGTGCCTGGAGTGTACTCCTAGAGGGCAATGAGCAGTTCTTC; CDR3: CAWSVLLEGNEQFF
J: TRBJ2-2; size: .; V: TRBV6-5; D: TRBD1; DNA: TGTGCCAGCAGTACGACAGGGGTCGACACCGGGGAGCTGTTTTTT; CDR3: CASSTTGVDTGELFF
J: TRBJ2-1; size: .; V: TRBV11-3; D: TRBD2; DNA: TGTGCCAGCAGCTTAGATGGGACTAGCGGGGGGCCAAGCTCCTACAATGAGCAGTTCTTC; CDR3: CASSLDGTSGGPSSYNEQFF
J: TRBJ1-5; size: many; V: TRBV12-1; D: .; DNA: TGTGCCAGCAGCCCACGACAGGGTGGTCAGCCCCAGCATTTT; CDR3: CASSPRQGGQPQHF
J: TRBJ1-1; size: .; V: TRBV29-1; D: TRBD1; DNA: TGCAGCGTGAATAACAGGGGGGCGGCGGTTAACACTGAAGCTTTCTTT; CDR3: CSVNNRGAAVNTEAFF
J: TRBJ2-5; size: .; V: TRBV9; D: TRBD2; DNA: TGTGCCAGCAGCGTAGAGTGGGGAGGGGAGACCCAGTACTTC; CDR3: CASSVEWGGETQYF
J: TRBJ2-2; size: once; V: TRBV27; D: TRBD1; DNA: TGTGCCAGCAGCCGGGACAGGGGGACCGGGGAGCTGTTTTTT; CDR3: CASSRDRGTGELFF
J: TRBJ2-1; size: .; V: TRBV27; D: .; DNA: TGTGCCAGCAGTTTATTGAACGGTGGTGACAATGAGCAGTTCTTC; CDR3: CASSLLNGGDNEQFF
J: TRBJ1-6; size: .; V: TRBV6-5; D: .; DNA: TGTGCCAGCGGCCCTAATTCACCCCTCCACTTT; CDR3: CASGPNSPLHF
J: TRBJ2-2; size: .; V: TRBV6-4; D: TRBD2; DNA: TGTGCCAGCAGTGACAAGTGGCGGGGGGGCCTCGAGGAGCTGTTTTTT; CDR3: CASSDKWRGGLEELFF
J: TRBJ1-4; size: .; V: TRBV11-2; D: TRBD1; DNA: TGTGCCAGCAGCTTTGCGACAGGGGGGGGTGAAAAACTGTTTTTT; CDR3: CASSFATGGGEKLFF
J: TRBJ2-7; size: .; V: TRBV18; D: TRBD2; DNA: TGTGCCAGCTCACCCAGGGGAGGAGGCGGGGGGACGACCTACGAGCAGTACTTC; CDR3: CASSPRGGGGGTTYEQYF
J: TRBJ2-7; size: once; V: TRBV15; D: .; DNA: TGTGCCACCAGCAGAGTTCCAGCCTACGAGCAGTACTTC; CDR3: CATSRVPAYEQYF
J: TRBJ1-5; size: .; V: TRBV6-7; D: .; DNA: TGTGCCAGCAGTTACGGGACTCCCACCGGCAATCAGCCCCAGCATTTT; CDR3: CASSYGTPTGNQPQHF
J: TRBJ2-7; size: .; V: TRBV9; D: TRBD2; DNA: TGTGCCAGCAGCGTTTCGGCTAGCGGGGGTAGGTACGAGCAGTACTTC; CDR3: CASSVSASGGRYEQYF
J: TRBJ1-2; size: .; V: TRBV19; D: TRBD1; DNA: TGTGCCAGTAGTATCAACCCCGGACAGGGGAGCTACACCTTC; CDR3: CASSINPGQGSYTF
J: TRBJ2-7; size: .; V: TRBV2; D: TRBD2; DNA: TGTGCCAGCAGGGGGCTAGCGGGGGGAGACTACGAGCAGTACTTC; CDR3: CASRGLAGGDYEQYF
J: TRBJ1-1; size: .; V: TRBV5-1; D: .; DNA: TGCGCCAGCAGCTTGGGGGGGGAGGGTTGGCAGAACACTGAAGCTTTCTTT; CDR3: CASSLGGEGWQNTEAFF
J: TRBJ2-3; size: .; V: TRBV9; D: TRBD1; DNA: TGTGCCAGCAGCGTAGAGGGACAGGGCACAGATACGCAGTATTTT; CDR3: CASSVEGQGTDTQYF
J: TRBJ1-4; size: once; V: TRBV7-2; D: .; DNA: TGTGCCAGCAGCTCCTGGACAGTTGGCACTGAAAAACTGTTTTTT; CDR3: CASSSWTVGTEKLFF
J: TRBJ2-5; size: once; V: TRBV9; D: TRBD1; DNA: TGTGCCAGCAGCGCCGGGGGGCCGGGACAGGGCGGGACCCAGTACTTC; CDR3: CASSAGGPGQGGTQYF
J: TRBJ1-6; size: .; V: TRBV5-1; D: .; DNA: TGCGCCAGCAGCACCGGGGAGGTTACTTCACCCCTCCACTTT; CDR3: CASSTGEVTSPLHF
J: TRBJ1-1; size: few; V: TRBV5-4; D: .; DNA: TGTGCCAGCAGCTTGGGGGGCCGGATTGTGGGGACTGAAGCTTTCTTT; CDR3: CASSLGGRIVGTEAFF
J: TRBJ1-2; size: once; V: TRBV9; D: .; DNA: TGTGCCAGCAGCGTTTCAGGTCTAGGAGGCTATGGCTACACCTTC; CDR3: CASSVSGLGGYGYTF